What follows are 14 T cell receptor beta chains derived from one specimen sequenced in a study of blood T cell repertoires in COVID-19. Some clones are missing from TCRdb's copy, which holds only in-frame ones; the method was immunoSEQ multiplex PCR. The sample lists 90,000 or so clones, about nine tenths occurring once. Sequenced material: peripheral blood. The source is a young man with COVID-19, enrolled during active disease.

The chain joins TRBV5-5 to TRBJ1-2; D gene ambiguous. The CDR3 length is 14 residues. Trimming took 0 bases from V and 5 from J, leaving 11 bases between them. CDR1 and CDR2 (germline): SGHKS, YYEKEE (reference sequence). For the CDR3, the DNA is TGTGCCAGCAGCTTGGAAGAGTGGGCGTATGGCTACACCTTC. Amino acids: CASSLEEWAYGYTF.

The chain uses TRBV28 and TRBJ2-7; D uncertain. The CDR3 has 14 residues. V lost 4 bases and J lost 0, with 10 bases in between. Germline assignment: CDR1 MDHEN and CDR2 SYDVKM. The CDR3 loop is CASSYRRSSYEQYF. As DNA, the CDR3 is TGTGCCAGCAGTTACCGCCGGAGCTCCTACGAGCAGTACTTC.

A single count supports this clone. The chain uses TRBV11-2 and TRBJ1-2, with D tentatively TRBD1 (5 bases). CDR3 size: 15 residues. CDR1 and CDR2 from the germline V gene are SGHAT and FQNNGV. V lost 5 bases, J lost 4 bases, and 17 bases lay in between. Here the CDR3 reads CASSAYSQGRYGYTF. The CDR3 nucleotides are TGTGCCAGCAGCGCCTACAGTCAGGGTCGCTATGGCTACACCTTC.

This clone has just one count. The CDR3 loop reads CASSSGTGDLPTLLSDTF. CDR3 DNA sequence: TGTGCCAGCAGCTCCGGGACAGGGGACCTCCCTACTCTTCTATCGGACACCTTC. The chain joins TRBV9 to TRBJ1-2; 10 nucleotides align to TRBD1. Germline assignment: CDR1 SGDLS and CDR2 YYNGEE. CDR3 length: 18 residues. J was trimmed by 12 bases and V by 4 bases; bases with no gene match: 24.

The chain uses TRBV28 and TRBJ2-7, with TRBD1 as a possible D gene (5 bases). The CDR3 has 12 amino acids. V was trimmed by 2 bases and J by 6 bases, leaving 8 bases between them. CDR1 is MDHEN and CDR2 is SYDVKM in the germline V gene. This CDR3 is CASSLAGFEQYF. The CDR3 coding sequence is TGTGCCAGCAGTTTAGCAGGGTTCGAGCAGTACTTC.

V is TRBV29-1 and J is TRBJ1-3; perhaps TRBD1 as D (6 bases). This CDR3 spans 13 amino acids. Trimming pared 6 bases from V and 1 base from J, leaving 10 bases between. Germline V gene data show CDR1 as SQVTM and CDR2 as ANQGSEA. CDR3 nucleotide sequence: TGCAGCGTACTTACAGGGTCTGGAAACACCATATATTTT. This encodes CSVLTGSGNTIYF.

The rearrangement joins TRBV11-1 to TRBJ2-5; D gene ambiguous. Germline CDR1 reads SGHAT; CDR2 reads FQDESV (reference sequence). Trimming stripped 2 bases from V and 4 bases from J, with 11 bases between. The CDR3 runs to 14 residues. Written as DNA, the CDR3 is TGTGCCAGCAGCTTATCGCGGTTGGGAGAGACCCAGTACTTC. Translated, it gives CASSLSRLGETQYF.

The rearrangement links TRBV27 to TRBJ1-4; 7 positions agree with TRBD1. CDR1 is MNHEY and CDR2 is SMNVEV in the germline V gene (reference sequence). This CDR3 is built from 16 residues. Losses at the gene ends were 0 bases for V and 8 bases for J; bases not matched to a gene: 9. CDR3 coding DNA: TGTGCCAGCAGTTTATCAACAGGGGTCCGAGGAGAAAAACTGTTTTTT. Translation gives CASSLSTGVRGEKLFF.

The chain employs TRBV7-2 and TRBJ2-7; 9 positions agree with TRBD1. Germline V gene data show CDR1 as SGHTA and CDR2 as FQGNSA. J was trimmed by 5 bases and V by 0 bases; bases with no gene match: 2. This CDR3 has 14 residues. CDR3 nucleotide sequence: TGTGCCAGCAGCTTAGCGGACAGGGGCCACGAGCAGTACTTC. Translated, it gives CASSLADRGHEQYF.

CDR3 sequence: CATSVRGGRGPQHF. CDR3 nucleotide sequence: TGTGCCACCAGTGTCCGGGGAGGACGGGGGCCCCAGCATTTT. The V call is TRBV24-1, the J call TRBJ1-5; D remains unclear. V was clipped by 5 bases and J by 9 bases, with 16 bases between them. In germline, CDR1 is KGHDR, CDR2 SFDVKD. The CDR3 consists of 14 residues.

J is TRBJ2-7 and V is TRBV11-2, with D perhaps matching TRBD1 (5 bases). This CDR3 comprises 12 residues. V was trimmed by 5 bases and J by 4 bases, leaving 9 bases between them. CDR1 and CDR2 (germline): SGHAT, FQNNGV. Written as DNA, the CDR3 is TGTGCCAGCAGCACGGACACATACGAGCAGTACTTC. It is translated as CASSTDTYEQYF.

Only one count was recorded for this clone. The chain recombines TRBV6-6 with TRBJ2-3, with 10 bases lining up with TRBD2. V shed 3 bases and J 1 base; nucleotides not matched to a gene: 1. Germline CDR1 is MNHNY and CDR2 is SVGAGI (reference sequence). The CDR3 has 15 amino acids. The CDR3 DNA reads TGTGCCAGCAGTTATCTAGCGGGAGGCACAGATACGCAGTATTTT. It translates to CASSYLAGGTDTQYF.

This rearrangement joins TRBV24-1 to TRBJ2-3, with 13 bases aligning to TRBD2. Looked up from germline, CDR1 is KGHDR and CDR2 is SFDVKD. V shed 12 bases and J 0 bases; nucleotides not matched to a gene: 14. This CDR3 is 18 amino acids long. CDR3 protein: CAPQSRTSGGSSTDTQYF. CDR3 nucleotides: TGTGCCCCCCAATCCAGGACTAGCGGGGGATCTAGCACAGATACGCAGTATTTT.

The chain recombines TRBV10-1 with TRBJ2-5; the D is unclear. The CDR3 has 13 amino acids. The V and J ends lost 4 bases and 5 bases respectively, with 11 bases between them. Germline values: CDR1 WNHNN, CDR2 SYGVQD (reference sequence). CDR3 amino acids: CASSGGPEETQYF. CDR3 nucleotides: TGCGCCAGCAGTGGTGGGCCCGAGGAGACCCAGTACTTC.